The next 28 T cell receptor beta chains were all read from a single sample in a study of T cells in Graves' hyperthyroidism and ophthalmopathy. TCR beta CDR3 sequences were amplified from RNA transcripts. The TCR CDR3 first-round RT-PCR relied on the HTBI primer set. TCRdb re-called the multiplex PCR reads through MiXCR, storing one row per CDR3 protein. The sample includes roughly 700,000 distinct CDR3 sequences, 35% of them seen just once. The sample consisted of blood. Receptors originate from a woman between 40 and 50 years old with Graves' hyperthyroidism.

The chain has TRBV4-1 and TRBJ1-5; D call uncertain. Germline CDR1 is MGHRA and CDR2 is YSYEKL. The CDR3 is 16 amino acids. V was shortened by 0 bases and J by 2 bases, with 11 bases between the two germline ends. The chain's CDR3 is CASSQDIRAGNQPQHF. The CDR3 bases are TGCGCCAGCAGCCAAGATATTCGGGCTGGCAATCAGCCCCAGCATTTT.

This clonotype came up many times. V and J are TRBV19 and TRBJ1-1; D call uncertain. The germline V and J ends were trimmed by 4 bases and 7 bases, with 7 bases remaining between them. CDR3 length: 11 residues. Germline-derived CDR1 and CDR2 are LNHDA and SQIVND (reference sequence). The CDR3 coding sequence is TGTGCCAGTAGTAACGGTTTTGAAGCTTTCTTT. It yields the protein CASSNGFEAFF. Complete variable domain (other parts from reference TRBV19 and TRBJ1-1): DGGITQSPKYLFRKEGQNVTLSCEQNLNHDAMYWYRQDPGQGLRLIYYSQIVNDFQKGDIAEGYSVSREKKESFPLTVTSAQKNPTAFYLCASSNGFEAFFGQGTRLTVV.

This clonotype was counted a few times. The J gene is TRBJ1-1, the V gene TRBV6-6; D is unclear. The CDR3 runs 12 residues. Germline V CDR1 and CDR2: MNHNY, SVGAGI (reference sequence). The V gene lost 5 bases and the J gene lost 4 bases, with 8 bases spanning the gap. The CDR3: CASSDYSTEAFF. The CDR3 nucleotides are TGTGCCAGCAGTGATTACAGCACTGAAGCTTTCTTT.

This clonotype was recorded at least ten times. The chain joins TRBV19 to TRBJ1-5, with D possibly TRBD1 on 6 matching bases. From germline, CDR1 is LNHDA and CDR2 SQIVND (reference sequence). The CDR3 consists of 16 residues. The V end lost 9 bases, the J end lost 5 bases, and 23 bases lay between the germline ends. In DNA, the CDR3 is TGTGCCAGCCAGCACTTAACAGGGAAGGGGTATCAGCCCCAGCATTTT. Its translation: CASQHLTGKGYQPQHF.

This clonotype was counted only a few times. The V gene is TRBV29-1, the J gene TRBJ2-7; the D is unclear. Germline V gives CDR1 SQVTM, CDR2 ANQGSEA. The CDR3 length is 11 residues. Between the trimmed V and J ends, which lost 7 bases and 4 bases, there was a span of 11 bases. Here the CDR3 reads CSARWKYEQYF. CDR3 DNA: TGCAGCGCCCGGTGGAAGTACGAGCAGTACTTC.

This clonotype appeared a few times. The V and J genes are TRBV10-3 and TRBJ2-6, with TRBD1 matching over 7 bases. J lost 3 bases, V lost 7 bases, and 3 bases had no gene match. Germline CDR1 is ENHRY and CDR2 is SYGVKD. The CDR3 length is 14 residues. The CDR3 sequence: CAIKGAGGANVLTF. In DNA form, the CDR3 reads TGTGCCATCAAGGGGGCCGGTGGGGCCAACGTCCTGACTTTC.

The table lists this clonotype with many counts. The rearrangement uses TRBV2 and TRBJ2-5; TRBD2 aligns across 9 bases. Per the germline V gene, CDR1 is SNHLY and CDR2 is FYNNEI. The CDR3 runs to 17 residues. The J segment lost 2 bases and the V segment lost 0 bases, leaving 7 bases of the junction unmatched. CDR3 DNA: TGTGCCAGCAGTGAAGCGGGACTAGCAGCTGAGCAAGAGACCCAGTACTTC. Translating it yields CASSEAGLAAEQETQYF. The variable domain in full, with the rest retrieved from reference TRBV2 and TRBJ2-5, is EPEVTQTPSHQVTQMGQEVILRCVPISNHLYFYWYRQILGQKVEFLVSFYNNEISEKSEIFDDQFSVERPDGSNFTLKIRSTKLEDSAMYFCASSEAGLAAEQETQYFGPGTRLLVL.

The DNA for the CDR3 is TGCGCCAGCAGCCCAGGACAGGGGACCTATGGCTACACCTTC. It encodes CASSPGQGTYGYTF. The chain uses TRBV5-1 and TRBJ1-2, with TRBD1 identical over 9 bases. The CDR3 is 14 amino acids. The germline CDR1 and CDR2 sequences are SGHRS and YFSETQ. Unmatched junction bases numbered 5, after V lost 4 bases and J lost 4 bases.

In its sample, this clonotype was seen many times. The chain employs TRBV7-9 and TRBJ2-7, with D possibly TRBD2 on 5 matching bases. In germline, CDR1 is SEHNR, CDR2 FQNEAQ (reference sequence). With 5 bases removed from V and 8 bases from J, the gap between germline ends came to 19 bases. This CDR3 has 14 residues. In DNA, the CDR3 is TGTGCCAGCAGCCCGCAAAGCGGATCCGTCCAGCAGTACTTC. This sequence encodes CASSPQSGSVQQYF.

This sequence joins TRBV6-1 and TRBJ1-6; D is uncertain. The CDR3 covers 16 residues. Trimming removed 1 base at V and 0 bases at J, with 7 bases between. Germline CDR1 is MNHNS and CDR2 is SASEGT. In DNA form, the CDR3 reads TGTGCCAGCAGTGAAGGCATACGCTCCTATAATTCACCCCTCCACTTT. Its translation is CASSEGIRSYNSPLHF.

V and J are TRBV20-1 and TRBJ2-3, with 8 bases matching TRBD2. Germline V gives CDR1 DFQATT, CDR2 SNEGSKA (reference sequence). V was clipped by 1 base and J by 1 base; unmatched bases: 7. The CDR3 is 16 amino acids. The CDR3 is CSARGEELAGTDTQYF. Here the CDR3 DNA reads TGCAGTGCTAGAGGAGAAGAACTAGCGGGCACAGATACGCAGTATTTT.

The rearrangement links TRBV19 to TRBJ2-5, with 7 bases aligning to TRBD2. The germline V gene has CDR1 LNHDA and CDR2 SQIVND (reference sequence). CDR3 length: 12 amino acids. Germline trimming cut 3 bases from V and 5 bases from J; bases unmatched to any gene: 0. This chain's CDR3 is CASSMGGETQYF. The CDR3 nucleotides are TGTGCCAGTAGTATGGGAGGGGAGACCCAGTACTTC.

This clonotype was seen a handful of times. The rearrangement uses TRBV7-2 and TRBJ2-3; 9 bases line up with TRBD2. J gave up 3 bases and V 5 bases, and 3 bases lay outside the gene matches. Germline CDR1 and CDR2: SGHTA and FQGNSA. This CDR3 comprises 14 residues. The CDR3 coding sequence is TGTGCCAGCAGCATTAGCGGGGGTACAGATACGCAGTATTTT. Translation: CASSISGGTDTQYF. The full variable domain, its missing parts supplied by reference TRBV7-2 and TRBJ2-3, is GAGVSQSPSNKVTEKGKDVELRCDPISGHTALYWYRQSLGQGLEFLIYFQGNSAPDKSGLPSDRFSAERTGGSVSTLTIQRTQQEDSAVYLCASSISGGTDTQYFGPGTRLTVL.

V usage is TRBV20-1 and J usage is TRBJ2-7, with 11 bases that match TRBD2. V gave up 0 bases and J gave up 7 bases; unmatched junction bases: 14. Per germline, CDR1 DFQATT and CDR2 SNEGSKA (reference sequence). CDR3 size: 17 residues. Here the CDR3 DNA reads TGCAGTGCTAGAGATCTCGAACTAGCGGGAGATCGGGGAGAGCAGTACTTC. It codes for CSARDLELAGDRGEQYF.

The rearrangement joins TRBV7-2 to TRBJ1-5; no clear D. The CDR3 spans 11 residues. V was pared by 2 bases and J by 9 bases, with 5 bases between. CDR1 is SGHTA, CDR2 FQGNSA, per germline. The CDR3 DNA sequence: TGTGCCAGCAGCTTACCTCGGCCCCAGCATTTT. Protein: CASSLPRPQHF.

This clonotype was seen many times. The chain is built from TRBV10-3 and TRBJ1-2; D is unclear. Trimming took off 3 bases at V and 5 bases at J, with 16 bases between the two ends. Germline V gene data show CDR1 as ENHRY and CDR2 as SYGVKD. CDR3 length: 15 amino acids. Here the CDR3 reads CAISEGGNLGYGYTF. In nucleotides, the CDR3 is TGTGCCATCAGTGAAGGAGGGAACCTAGGGTATGGCTACACCTTC.

This clonotype has only a few counts. The V and J genes are TRBV4-3 and TRBJ1-2; D is unclear. Trimming took off 2 bases at V and 5 bases at J, with 18 bases between the two ends. Germline V gene data show CDR1 as LGHNA and CDR2 as YSLEER. The CDR3 has 16 amino acids. The CDR3 sequence: CASSQPPGPSRYGYTF. As DNA, the CDR3 is TGCGCCAGCAGCCAACCCCCCGGGCCCAGTCGATATGGCTACACCTTC.

The rearrangement links TRBV7-9 to TRBJ1-5; D perhaps matches TRBD1 (5 bases). Germline loops: CDR1 SEHNR, CDR2 FQNEAQ (reference sequence). Between the trimmed V and J ends, which lost 0 bases and 4 bases, there was a span of 13 bases. The CDR3 covers 16 residues. CDR3 coding DNA: TGTGCCAGCAGCTTAGCGTTTCTGGGGGGGAATCAGCCCCAGCATTTT. Residues: CASSLAFLGGNQPQHF.

This clonotype was counted a few times. The chain employs TRBV9 and TRBJ1-1; 11 bases agree with TRBD1. Germline-derived CDR1 and CDR2 are SGDLS and YYNGEE. This CDR3 comprises 16 residues. After removal of 0 bases from V and 4 bases from J, the junction contained 5 bases not matched to a gene. The CDR3 sequence is CASSVGGGTGGTEAFF. The CDR3 DNA reads TGTGCCAGCAGCGTAGGGGGGGGGACAGGGGGCACTGAAGCTTTCTTT.

This sequence joins TRBV18 and TRBJ2-6, with a weak D call TRBD2 (5 bases). Deletions cut 2 bases from V and 0 bases from J, with 8 bases between. This CDR3 is built from 16 residues. Per germline, CDR1 KGHSH and CDR2 LQKENI. Here the CDR3 reads CASSPSEASGANVLTF. The CDR3 DNA follows: TGTGCCAGCTCACCATCGGAGGCCTCTGGGGCCAACGTCCTGACTTTC.

This clonotype has at least ten counts. This chain uses TRBV29-1 with TRBJ1-1, with TRBD1 identical over 7 bases. The CDR3 has 13 residues. The germline CDR1 and CDR2 sequences are SQVTM and ANQGSEA. Trimming at V came to 4 bases and at J to 1 base, leaving 3 bases not matched to a gene. CDR3 DNA: TGCAGCGTTGTGGGACAGTGGAACACTGAAGCTTTCTTT. Translation gives CSVVGQWNTEAFF. The full variable domain, with the rest looked up from reference TRBV29-1 and TRBJ1-1, is SAVISQKPSRDICQRGTSLTIQCQVDSQVTMMFWYRQQPGQSLTLIATANQGSEATYESGFVIDKFPISRPNLTFSTLTVSNMSPEDSSIYLCSVVGQWNTEAFFGQGTRLTVV.

Many counts were recorded for this clonotype. The CDR3 coding sequence is TGTGCCAGCAGCTTAATCCGGGACGGTGGAAACACCATATATTTT. As protein: CASSLIRDGGNTIYF. This chain joins TRBV7-9 and TRBJ1-3, with D possibly matching TRBD1 (5 bases). The V end lost 2 bases, the J end lost 3 bases, and 11 bases lay between the germline ends. Germline-derived CDR1 and CDR2 are SEHNR and FQNEAQ (reference sequence). There are 15 residues in the CDR3.

This clonotype appeared a few times. V and J are TRBV19 and TRBJ1-4; the match to TRBD1 covers 8 bases. V lost 6 bases, J lost 8 bases, and 8 bases stayed unmatched. CDR1 is LNHDA, CDR2 SQIVND, per germline (reference sequence). The CDR3 is 14 amino acids. CDR3 bases: TGTGCCAGTAGGATGGCAGGGGGCGGCGAAAAACTGTTTTTT. Translated: CASRMAGGGEKLFF.

This sequence joins TRBV11-1 and TRBJ1-2; D gene unclear. With 4 bases removed from V and 6 bases from J, the gap between germline ends came to 9 bases. CDR3 length: 12 residues. From germline, CDR1 is SGHAT and CDR2 FQDESV (reference sequence). CDR3 DNA sequence: TGTGCCAGCAGCTCTGGAGACAATGGCTACACCTTC. The encoded protein is CASSSGDNGYTF.

This clonotype was observed at least ten times. This sequence joins TRBV5-6 and TRBJ1-2; D may be TRBD1 (6 bases). Between the trimmed V and J ends, which lost 0 bases and 3 bases, there was a span of 9 bases. This CDR3 contains 14 residues. In germline, CDR1 is SGHDT, CDR2 YYEEEE. In DNA, the CDR3 is TGTGCCAGCAGCTTGGTACAGGGCCACTATGGCTACACCTTC. Its protein is CASSLVQGHYGYTF.

The V gene is TRBV10-2, the J gene TRBJ1-1, with D tentatively TRBD1 (6 bases). This CDR3 is built from 17 residues. With 6 bases removed from V and 0 bases from J, the gap between germline ends came to 20 bases. The germline V gene has CDR1 WSHSY and CDR2 SAAADI. CDR3 region: CASSQTSWTAMNTEAFF. CDR3 nucleotide sequence: TGCGCCAGCAGCCAAACAAGCTGGACAGCGATGAACACTGAAGCTTTCTTT.

In its sample, this clonotype was seen a few times. This chain links TRBV6-2 or TRBV6-3 with TRBJ1-4; tentative D call: TRBD1 (6 bases). Looked up from germline, CDR1 is MNHEY and CDR2 is SVGEGT. The germline V and J ends were trimmed by 2 bases and 5 bases, with 12 bases remaining between them. CDR3 size: 15 residues. CDR3 in DNA: TGTGCCAGCAGTTACGTGGGGACAAGGAATGAAAAACTGTTTTTT. This sequence encodes CASSYVGTRNEKLFF.

On this clonotype itself: Relative to the germline gene, one junction end is altered; a read error may explain this. The chain carries TRBV7-6 and TRBJ2-3, with TRBD2 matching 9 bases. The CDR3 length is 13 residues. In germline, CDR1 is SGHVS, CDR2 FNYEAQ. CDR3 sequence reads: CAITGTSIDTQYF. DNA of the CDR3: TGTGCCATCACCGGGACTAGCATAGATACGCAGTATTTT. The entire variable domain, with the rest obtained from reference TRBV7-6 and TRBJ2-3, is as follows: GAGVSQSPRYKVTKRGQDVALRCDPISGHVSLYWYRQALGQGPEFLTYFNYEAQQDKSGLPNDRFSAERPEGSISTLTIQRTEQRDSAMYRCAITGTSIDTQYFGPGTRLTVL.